This TCR beta chain was recorded in a study of cytomegalovirus exposure and HLA in healthy donors. Findings of the study overall: A likely sequencing artifact accounted for one observed cluster of highly shared sequence variants. Previous analysis showed most TCR beta V segments were productive about 90% or about 30% of the time.

The primer mix had 60 Vbeta and 13 Jbeta primers. Repertoires were generated with immunoSEQ multiplex PCR, while TCRdb's copy carries only in-frame clones and drops some. The sample yields 150,000 to 200,000 clones, around 77% seen once. A note on this clone: Its antigen is as yet unknown.

Germline V CDR1 and CDR2: MNHEY, SVGAGI. CDR3 length equals 16 residues. The J segment lost 3 bases and the V segment lost 2 bases, leaving 8 bases of the junction unmatched. V usage is TRBV6-5 and J usage is TRBJ2-7; 9 bases align to TRBD1. The specimen was PBMCs. The receptor's source is a man aged 25-45 years in good health and CMV-seronegative. The CDR3 DNA follows: TGTGCCAGCAGTTACGGCGGGACAGGGAAATTCTACGAGCAGTACTTC. This translates into CASSYGGTGKFYEQYF.